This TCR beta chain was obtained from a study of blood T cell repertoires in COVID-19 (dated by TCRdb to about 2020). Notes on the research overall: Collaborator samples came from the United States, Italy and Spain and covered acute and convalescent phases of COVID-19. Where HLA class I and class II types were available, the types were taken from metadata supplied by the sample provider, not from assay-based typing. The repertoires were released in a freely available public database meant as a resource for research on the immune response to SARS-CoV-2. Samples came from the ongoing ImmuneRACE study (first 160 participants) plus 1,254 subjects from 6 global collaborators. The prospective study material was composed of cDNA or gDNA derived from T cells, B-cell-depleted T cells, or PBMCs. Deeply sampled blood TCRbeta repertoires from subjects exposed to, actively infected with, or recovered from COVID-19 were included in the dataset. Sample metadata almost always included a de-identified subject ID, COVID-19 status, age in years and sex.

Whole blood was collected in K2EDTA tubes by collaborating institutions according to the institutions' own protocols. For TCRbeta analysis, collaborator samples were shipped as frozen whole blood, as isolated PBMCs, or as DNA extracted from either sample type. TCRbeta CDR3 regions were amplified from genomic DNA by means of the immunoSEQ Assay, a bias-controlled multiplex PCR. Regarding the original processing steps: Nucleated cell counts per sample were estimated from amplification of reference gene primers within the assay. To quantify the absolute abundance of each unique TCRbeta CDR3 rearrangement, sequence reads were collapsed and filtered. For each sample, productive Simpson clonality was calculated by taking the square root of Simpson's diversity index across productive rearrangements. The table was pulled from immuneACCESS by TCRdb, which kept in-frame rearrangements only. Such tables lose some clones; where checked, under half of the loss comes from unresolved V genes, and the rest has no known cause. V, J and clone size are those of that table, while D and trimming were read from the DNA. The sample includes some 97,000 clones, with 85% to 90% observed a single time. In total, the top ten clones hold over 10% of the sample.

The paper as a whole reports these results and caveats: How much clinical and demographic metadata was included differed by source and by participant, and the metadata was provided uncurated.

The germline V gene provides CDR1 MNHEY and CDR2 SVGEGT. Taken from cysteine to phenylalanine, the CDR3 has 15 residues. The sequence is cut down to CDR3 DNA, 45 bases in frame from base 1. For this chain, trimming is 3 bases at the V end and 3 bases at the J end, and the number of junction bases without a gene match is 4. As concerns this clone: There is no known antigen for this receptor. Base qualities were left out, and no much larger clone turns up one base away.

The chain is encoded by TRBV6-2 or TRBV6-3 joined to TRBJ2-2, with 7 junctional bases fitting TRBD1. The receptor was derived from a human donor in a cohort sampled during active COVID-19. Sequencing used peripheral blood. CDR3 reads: CASSYEGADTGELFF. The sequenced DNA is TGTGCCAGCAGTTATGAGGGGGCCGACACCGGGGAGCTGTTTTTT.